One and the same sample provided the 26 T cell receptor beta chains below, sequenced in a study of cytomegalovirus exposure and HLA in healthy donors. A multiplex PCR was run with 60 Vbeta primers and 13 Jbeta primers. Measured with immunoSEQ multiplex PCR; TCRdb has only the in-frame clones, and not every one. The data contain around 150,000 clones, 75% of them singletons. Sample: PBMCs. The receptors come from a woman between 40 and 50 years old in good health and CMV-seropositive.

The chain is built from TRBV18 and TRBJ2-2; D might be TRBD1 (6 bases). Germline V gives CDR1 KGHSH, CDR2 LQKENI. The CDR3 has 19 amino acids. V gave up 4 bases and J gave up 1 base, with 22 bases separating them. The CDR3, as DNA: TGTGCCAGCTCACGGGTTCAGTCCGGCTTGGACAGGAACACCGGGGAGCTGTTTTTT. Translated: CASSRVQSGLDRNTGELFF.

This chain connects TRBV28 to TRBJ1-2; TRBD1 matches 7 bases. Trimming at V came to 5 bases and at J to 3 bases, leaving 18 bases not matched to a gene. CDR3 length: 18 residues. The V gene's germline CDR1 is MDHEN and CDR2 SYDVKM. CDR3 sequence (DNA): TGTGCCAGCAGTACGCCATCAGGGGGTTCCCCGGCCTACTATGGCTACACCTTC. This sequence encodes CASSTPSGGSPAYYGYTF.

Only a few counts were recorded for this clone. The genes are TRBV9 and TRBJ2-5, with 8 nucleotides matching TRBD2. The J segment lost 5 bases and the V segment lost 0 bases, leaving 6 bases of the junction unmatched. Germline CDR1 is SGDLS and CDR2 is YYNGEE. The length of the CDR3 is 15 residues. Here the CDR3 reads CASSVVGGGGETQYF. The CDR3 DNA follows: TGTGCCAGCAGCGTAGTCGGGGGGGGCGGGGAGACCCAGTACTTC.

The V gene is TRBV6-1, the J gene TRBJ1-3, with D possibly TRBD1 on 6 matching bases. Trimming stripped 7 bases from V and 4 bases from J, with 17 bases between. Germline V gene sequence: CDR1 MNHNS, CDR2 SASEGT. This CDR3 region has 15 residues. CDR3 DNA: TGTGCCAGCAACAGGAGGTGGGGGCTAGGAAACACCATATATTTT. Protein product: CASNRRWGLGNTIYF.

This clone was seen more than once but under ten times. The chain joins TRBV7-8 to TRBJ2-7; 8 bases are shared with TRBD1. V gave up 1 base and J gave up 2 bases; unmatched junction bases: 1. Per germline, CDR1 SGHVS and CDR2 FQNEAQ. The CDR3 is 14 residues long. This CDR3 reads CASSLGGQAYEQYF. In DNA, the CDR3 is TGTGCCAGCAGCTTAGGGGGACAGGCCTACGAGCAGTACTTC.

The gene calls are TRBV6-1 and TRBJ2-3, with a possible D match to TRBD2 (5 bases). V gave up 1 base and J gave up 7 bases, with 6 bases separating them. From germline, CDR1 is MNHNS and CDR2 SASEGT. The CDR3 consists of 12 residues. This chain's CDR3 is CASSEGRYTQYF. The CDR3 coding sequence is TGTGCCAGCAGTGAAGGGAGGTATACGCAGTATTTT.

This sequence joins TRBV6-5 and TRBJ1-2, with 9 bases fitting TRBD1. Looked up from germline, CDR1 is MNHEY and CDR2 is SVGAGI. With 7 bases clipped from V and 9 bases from J, the junction kept 9 bases outside the gene matches. CDR3 length: 13 residues. CDR3 region: CASKLGQGMRYTF. CDR3 coding DNA: TGTGCCAGCAAACTCGGACAGGGGATGCGCTACACCTTC.

The chain links TRBV11-3 to TRBJ2-5; TRBD1 matches at 7 bases. Germline loops: CDR1 SGHNT, CDR2 YENEEA. The V segment lost 5 bases and the J segment 3 bases; nucleotides outside the gene matches: 3. This CDR3 has 13 residues. As DNA, the CDR3 is TGTGCCAGCAGCCCCGGGACAGAAGAGACCCAGTACTTC. Its protein is CASSPGTEETQYF.

The gene calls are TRBV28 and TRBJ2-5; 7 bases match TRBD1. J gave up 1 base and V 3 bases, and 5 bases lay outside the gene matches. Germline V gene data show CDR1 as MDHEN and CDR2 as SYDVKM. The CDR3 consists of 15 residues. Here the CDR3 DNA reads TGTGCCAGCAGTTTGATAGGGGGCCTCCAAGAGACCCAGTACTTC. It specifies CASSLIGGLQETQYF.

The genes are TRBV7-2 and TRBJ2-7; D is ambiguous. This CDR3 contains 12 residues. V lost 5 bases, J lost 3 bases, and 8 bases lay in between. CDR1 is SGHTA and CDR2 is FQGNSA in the germline V gene. CDR3 bases: TGTGCCAGCAGCCCGAGTGTCTACGAGCAGTACTTC. Amino acids: CASSPSVYEQYF. The variable domain in full, completed from reference TRBV7-2 and TRBJ2-7, reads GAGVSQSPSNKVTEKGKDVELRCDPISGHTALYWYRQSLGQGLEFLIYFQGNSAPDKSGLPSDRFSAERTGGSVSTLTIQRTQQEDSAVYLCASSPSVYEQYFGPGTRLTVT.

This chain uses TRBV28 with TRBJ1-1; no clear D. V shed 5 bases and J shed 1 base, with 11 bases lying between them. The CDR3 sequence is 14 residues long. Per germline, CDR1 MDHEN and CDR2 SYDVKM. The DNA of the CDR3 is TGTGCCAGCAGTCCGCCCTCAGGGAACACTGAAGCTTTCTTT. Its translation is CASSPPSGNTEAFF.

The CDR3: CASTLQGRANVLTF. The DNA for the CDR3 is TGTGCCAGCACCCTTCAGGGGCGGGCCAACGTCCTGACTTTC. The rearrangement joins TRBV28 to TRBJ2-6, with a tentative D call TRBD1 (6 bases). CDR3 length: 14 amino acids. Between the trimmed V and J ends, which lost 7 bases and 5 bases, there was a span of 12 bases. Germline CDR1 and CDR2: MDHEN and SYDVKM. The full variable domain, completed using reference TRBV28 and TRBJ2-6, is DVKVTQSSRYLVKRTGEKVFLECVQDMDHENMFWYRQDPGLGLRLIYFSYDVKMKEKGDIPEGYSVSREKKERFSLILESASTNQTSMYLCASTLQGRANVLTFGAGSRLTVL.

The chain has TRBV7-9 and TRBJ1-1; tentatively, D is TRBD1 (5 bases). This CDR3 has 14 amino acids. Germline assignment: CDR1 SEHNR and CDR2 FQNEAQ (reference sequence). Trimming took 3 bases from V and 3 from J, leaving 11 bases between them. CDR3 loop: CASSFKAGDTEAFF. CDR3 bases: TGTGCCAGCAGCTTCAAGGCGGGGGACACTGAAGCTTTCTTT.

The genes are TRBV5-3 and TRBJ2-1; weak D call: TRBD2 (6 bases). TRBV5-3 is recorded as an ORF, its role being uncertain. CDR3 length: 16 amino acids. With 4 bases removed from V and 0 bases from J, the gap between germline ends came to 14 bases. CDR3 bases: TGTGCCAGAAGCAAGGGACTGAGGAGCTCCTACAATGAGCAGTTCTTC. Encoded protein: CARSKGLRSSYNEQFF.

The chain couples TRBV2 to TRBJ2-7; D is possibly TRBD2 (6 bases). This CDR3 is built from 16 residues. Looked up from germline, CDR1 is SNHLY and CDR2 is FYNNEI. The germline V and J ends were trimmed by 5 bases and 0 bases, with 17 bases remaining between them. CDR3 sequence: CASSRGSGVSSYEQYF. The CDR3 bases are TGTGCCAGCAGTAGAGGGTCGGGGGTCTCCTCCTACGAGCAGTACTTC.

The rearrangement uses TRBV10-3 and TRBJ2-1; possible D gene TRBD2, 6 bases. Germline CDR1 is ENHRY and CDR2 is SYGVKD. The CDR3 has 12 amino acids. Trimming left V 2 bases short and J 9 bases short, with 8 bases between. This CDR3 reads CAISEMGGEQFF. DNA for the CDR3: TGTGCCATCAGTGAGATGGGAGGTGAGCAGTTCTTC.

The CDR3 sequence: CASSQTAGETQYF. The CDR3 DNA reads as TGTGCCAGCAGCCAAACGGCGGGAGAGACCCAGTACTTC. J is TRBJ2-5 and V is TRBV5-4; a possible D gene is TRBD2 (5 bases). Germline-derived CDR1 and CDR2 are SGHNT and YYREEE (reference sequence). The CDR3 runs 13 residues. V was pared by 4 bases and J by 4 bases, with 11 bases between.

The genes are TRBV10-3 and TRBJ1-1; TRBD1 aligns across 7 bases. The V and J ends lost 0 bases and 0 bases, in that order; junction bases with no gene match: 10. The CDR3 loop spans 18 amino acids. Looked up from germline, CDR1 is ENHRY and CDR2 is SYGVKD. The CDR3 loop is CAISESTNRGGVNTEAFF. In DNA form, the CDR3 reads TGTGCCATCAGTGAGTCGACTAACAGGGGTGGGGTGAACACTGAAGCTTTCTTT.

V is TRBV19 and J is TRBJ1-1, with no clear D. The CDR3 spans 16 residues. The germline CDR1 and CDR2 sequences are LNHDA and SQIVND (reference sequence). Trimming shortened V by 1 base and J by 10 bases, and 22 bases separated the two germline ends. CDR3 sequence: CASSIVKSSVTGRAFF. CDR3 in DNA: TGTGCCAGTAGTATAGTTAAGTCGTCGGTAACTGGTAGAGCTTTCTTT.

V gene TRBV6-5 combines with J gene TRBJ2-5, with D possibly TRBD1 on 6 matching bases. The DNA end is a closer match to TRBJ2-7, so the J assignment may be wrong. The CDR3 runs 13 residues. CDR1 is MNHEY and CDR2 is SVGAGI in the germline V gene. This chain's CDR3 is CASRKQGSYEQYF. The CDR3, as DNA: TGTGCCAGCAGGAAACAGGGCTCCTACGAGCAGTACTTC.

This sequence joins TRBV11-2 and TRBJ1-2; TRBD1 agrees at 7 bases. The ends lost 4 bases at V and 4 bases at J; junction bases unmatched: 9. The CDR3 contains 15 residues. Germline CDR1 SGHAT, CDR2 FQNNGV. CDR3 sequence reads: CASSSDRTLPYGYTF. CDR3 DNA sequence: TGTGCCAGCAGCTCGGACAGGACGCTACCCTATGGCTACACCTTC.

The V gene is TRBV19, the J gene TRBJ2-7; D possibly corresponds to TRBD1 (6 bases). CDR1 and CDR2 (germline): LNHDA, SQIVND (reference sequence). Trimming stripped 7 bases from V and 5 bases from J, with 12 bases between. The CDR3 sequence is 12 residues long. In DNA form, the CDR3 reads TGTGCCAGTACTCAGGACAGCCACGAGCAGTACTTC. As protein: CASTQDSHEQYF.

The chain combines TRBV6-5 with TRBJ1-2; TRBD1 might be the D (6 bases). Germline V gene lookup returns CDR1 MNHEY and CDR2 SVGAGI. Trimming left V 5 bases short and J 8 bases short, with 15 bases between. CDR3 length equals 13 residues. The CDR3 reads CASSLDRAWGYTF. CDR3 in DNA: TGTGCCAGCAGTCTGGACAGAGCTTGGGGCTACACCTTC.

The rearrangement joins TRBV19 to TRBJ1-1, with D perhaps TRBD1 (5 bases). CDR1 LNHDA and CDR2 SQIVND come from the germline V gene (reference sequence). Trimming pared 8 bases from V and 8 bases from J, leaving 21 bases between. The CDR3 has 14 residues. The CDR3 reads CASCSRDRRGEAFF. The DNA of the CDR3 is TGTGCCAGTTGCTCTCGGGACCGCCGGGGGGAAGCTTTCTTT.

In this sample, this clone turned up once. The sample carries other DNA sequences with the same CDR3. J is TRBJ2-7 and V is TRBV28; no clear D gene. Trimming took off 6 bases at V and 2 bases at J, with 14 bases between the two ends. Germline CDR1 reads MDHEN; CDR2 reads SYDVKM. This CDR3 has 14 residues. The chain's CDR3 is CASRITRNPYEQYF. CDR3 DNA sequence: TGTGCCAGCAGGATTACACGTAACCCCTACGAGCAGTACTTC.

This clone was counted only a few times. This chain uses TRBV7-8 with TRBJ2-1; TRBD2 matches 8 bases. CDR3 length equals 22 residues. The ends lost 1 base at V and 0 bases at J; junction bases unmatched: 20. Per germline, CDR1 SGHVS and CDR2 FQNEAQ. The CDR3 nucleotides are TGTGCCAGCAGCTTAGTGATTGGCGTGGGGCTAGCGGGCGCGAGCTCCTACAATGAGCAGTTCTTC. Translated, it gives CASSLVIGVGLAGASSYNEQFF.